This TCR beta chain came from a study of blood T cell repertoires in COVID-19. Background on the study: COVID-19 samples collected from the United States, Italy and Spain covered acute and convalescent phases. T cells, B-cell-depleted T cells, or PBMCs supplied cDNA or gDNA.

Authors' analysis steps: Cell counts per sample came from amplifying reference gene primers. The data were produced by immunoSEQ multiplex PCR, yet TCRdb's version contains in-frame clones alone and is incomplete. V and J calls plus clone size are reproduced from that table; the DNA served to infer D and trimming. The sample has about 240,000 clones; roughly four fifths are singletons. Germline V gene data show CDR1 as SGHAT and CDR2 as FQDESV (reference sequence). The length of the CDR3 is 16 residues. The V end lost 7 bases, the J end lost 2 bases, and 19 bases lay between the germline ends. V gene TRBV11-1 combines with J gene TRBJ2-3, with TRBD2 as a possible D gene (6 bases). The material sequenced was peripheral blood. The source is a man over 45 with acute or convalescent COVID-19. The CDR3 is CASTRGGQLHTDTQYF. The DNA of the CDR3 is TGTGCCAGCACCCGAGGAGGGCAGCTCCACACAGATACGCAGTATTTT.